The TCR beta chain described here comes from a study of molecular identifiers for immune sequencing clone quantification. Broader study findings: Whereas clones above 20 RNA copies held under 1% of naive-cell molecules, they held over 98% of effector molecules.

About this clonotype: As yet, its antigen is unknown.

Naive CD8 libraries used about 17,000 to 1,000,000 sorted cells and 10%, 30% or 50% RNA. TCRdb recomputed calls from the PCR reads with MiXCR, one row per CDR3 protein. Among hundreds of thousands of distinct CDR3 sequences listed, nearly 20% were seen once. Looked up from germline, CDR1 is SGHDT and CDR2 is YYEEEE. The CDR3 is made up of 19 amino acids. V lost 0 bases, J lost 0 bases, and 9 bases stayed unmatched. Sequenced input: naive CD8+ T cells from blood, with Jurkat cell RNA spiked in. Subset of the sample: FACS-sorted CD8+CD4-CCR7+CD45RA+ naive T cells. The receptor was isolated from a human donor in good health. Some libraries in this study had Jurkat cell RNA spiked in. The V and J genes are TRBV5-6 and TRBJ2-1; 10 bases agree with TRBD2. The CDR3 here is CASSLAGGSSGSSYNEQFF. The CDR3 DNA is TGTGCCAGCAGCTTGGCCGGGGGGTCTAGCGGGAGCTCCTACAATGAGCAGTTCTTC. The full variable domain, with the rest looked up from reference TRBV5-6 and TRBJ2-1, is DAGVTQSPTHLIKTRGQQVTLRCSPKSGHDTVSWYQQALGQGPQFIFQYYEEEERQRGNFPDRFSGHQFPNYSSELNVNALLLGDSALYLCASSLAGGSSGSSYNEQFFGPGTRLTVL.